This T cell receptor beta chain derives from a study of blood T cell repertoires in COVID-19. Overall study: From the United States, Italy and Spain came samples of acute and convalescent COVID-19. The analysed material was cDNA or gDNA that came from T cells, B-cell-depleted T cells, or PBMCs.

Germline V lookup: CDR1 MNHEY, CDR2 SVGEGT. Trimming removed 6 bases from V and 5 bases from J, with 16 bases in between. This CDR3 is built from 14 residues. The assay was immunoSEQ multiplex PCR, and TCRdb's table has in-frame clones only and misses some. The sample contains around 250,000 clones, 75% to 90% of which appear only once. The chain has TRBV6-2 or TRBV6-3 and TRBJ2-5; weak D call: TRBD2 (5 bases). Sequencing was done on a sample of peripheral blood. The TCR comes from a woman in her 30s with active or convalescent COVID-19. CDR3 region: CASSPRGLGETQYF. CDR3 coding DNA: TGTGCCAGCAGCCCTCGAGGGTTAGGGGAGACCCAGTACTTC.